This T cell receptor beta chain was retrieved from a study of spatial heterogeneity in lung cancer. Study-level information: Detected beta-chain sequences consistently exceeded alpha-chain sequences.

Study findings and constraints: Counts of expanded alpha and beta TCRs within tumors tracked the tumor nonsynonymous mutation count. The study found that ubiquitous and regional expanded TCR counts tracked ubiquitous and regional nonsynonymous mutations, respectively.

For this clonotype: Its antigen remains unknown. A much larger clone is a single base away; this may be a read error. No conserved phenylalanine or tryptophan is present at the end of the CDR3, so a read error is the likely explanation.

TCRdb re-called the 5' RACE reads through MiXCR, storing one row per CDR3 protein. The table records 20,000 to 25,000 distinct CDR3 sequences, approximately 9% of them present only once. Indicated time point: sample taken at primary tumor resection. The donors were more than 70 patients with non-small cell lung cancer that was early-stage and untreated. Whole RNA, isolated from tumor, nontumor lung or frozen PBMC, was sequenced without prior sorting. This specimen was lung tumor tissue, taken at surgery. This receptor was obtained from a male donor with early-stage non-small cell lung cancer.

The CDR3 region has the DNA TGTGCCAGCAGCTTATCGGTTAGCGGGGTGACACAGTACTAC. The encoded protein is CASSLSVSGVTQYY. The chain has TRBV7-8 and TRBJ2-7; 8 bases line up with TRBD2. Trimming removed 2 bases from V and 10 bases from J; junction bases left unmatched: 10. The CDR3 extends over 14 amino acids. CDR1 is SGHVS, CDR2 FQNEAQ, per germline.